This T cell receptor (beta chain) came from a study of blood T cell repertoires in COVID-19. Some clones are missing from TCRdb's copy, which holds only in-frame ones; the method was immunoSEQ multiplex PCR. The sample shows hundreds of thousands of clones, about 90% of them seen only once. CDR1 SEHNR and CDR2 FQNEAQ come from the germline V gene (reference sequence). CDR3 size: 17 residues. Deletions cut 1 base from V and 0 bases from J, with 13 bases between. Enrollment of patients from Seattle took place during active infection, with longitudinal follow-up. The rearrangement joins TRBV7-9 to TRBJ1-3; D ambiguous. The sequencing sample was made of peripheral blood. This TCR derives from a man aged 60 to 69 with COVID-19, enrolled during active disease. CDR3: CASSLEVSVSSGNTIYF. The CDR3 DNA reads as TGTGCCAGCAGCTTAGAGGTCAGCGTCAGCTCTGGAAACACCATATATTTT. The full variable domain, in which reference TRBV7-9 and TRBJ1-3 provide the parts outside the CDR3, is DTGVSQNPRHKITKRGQNVTFRCDPISEHNRLYWYRQTLGQGPEFLTYFQNEAQLEKSRLLSDRFSAERPKGSFSTLEIQRTEQGDSAMYLCASSLEVSVSSGNTIYFGEGSWLTVV.